This T cell receptor beta chain was captured in a study of immune cell composition in non-small cell lung cancer. Study-wide points: Dominant in vivo tumour-associated clones were not shown to share tumour-reactive sequences. Lung squamous cell carcinoma tumours had significantly higher top 10 clone scores and productive clonality than lung adenocarcinoma.

Germline V gene sequence: CDR1 SGHRS, CDR2 YFSETQ. This CDR3 comprises 17 residues. V was clipped by 4 bases and J by 0 bases; unmatched bases: 9. As for this clone: The antigen is undetermined.

Libraries were prepared by immunoSEQ multiplex PCR; TCRdb keeps only in-frame clonotypes and omits some of them. The sample lists 2,500 or so clones, roughly 84% seen once, with around 7% in the top ten. This clonotype was obtained from a human donor with non-small cell lung cancer. Sequencing was performed on lung tumor tissue. This sequence joins TRBV5-1 and TRBJ2-1; 8 bases agree with TRBD2. The CDR3 DNA reads TGCGCCAGCAGCGTGACTAGCGTCCCCAGCTCCTACAATGAGCAGTTCTTC. Translated: CASSVTSVPSSYNEQFF.